A selection of T cell receptor beta chains follows, all from one sample in a study of T cell repertoires in cytomegalovirus infection. Which antigens these TCRs recognize remains unknown. MiXCR was run by TCRdb on the reads, yielding one entry per CDR3 protein. The sample contains about 280,000 distinct CDR3 sequences, approximately 22% of which appear only once. The specimen comprised cultured PBMCs, sampled from culture after CMV antigen stimulation. The receptors here all came from a human donor in good health (CMV status not recorded). Some clones in this sample may be carry-over from other donors' samples. Each CDR3 is given with its conserved first and last residue. A D gene is named only where the DNA matches it firmly. Only part of the rows carry a size: once, few, many, or a class if the clone is expanded.

TRBV29-1,NA,TRBD2,TRBJ2-3,TGCAGCGTTGTGGCGAGCGGGAGAGGAGATACGCAGTATTTT,CSVVASGRGDTQYF
TRBV29-1,few,TRBD2,TRBJ2-2,TGCAGCGTCCGCTATGCGGGAGGGCCCTACGGGGAGCTGTTTTTT,CSVRYAGGPYGELFF
TRBV20-1,NA,NA,TRBJ2-4,TGCAGTGCTAGAGATACCATGGGCCAGGTCCTCAAGGGGAACATTCAGTACTTC,CSARDTMGQVLKGNIQYF
TRBV20-1,NA,NA,TRBJ2-3,TGCAGTGCGACGTCCCCGGCAGGGGGGACAGATACGCAGTATTTT,CSATSPAGGTDTQYF
TRBV12-3/TRBV12-4,NA,NA,TRBJ2-2,TGTGCCAGCAGTTTATTCTCTCCAAACACCGGGGAGCTGTTTTTT,CASSLFSPNTGELFF
TRBV6-5,NA,NA,TRBJ2-5,TGTGCCAGCACTGGACGGACGGAGACCCAGTACTTC,CASTGRTETQYF
TRBV7-2,many,TRBD1,TRBJ1-4,TGTGCCAGCAGCCCCTCAGGGGGTTCTCGGGAACTGTTTTTT,CASSPSGGSRELFF
TRBV29-1,NA,TRBD2,TRBJ2-1,TGCAGCGTTCTGGGACTAGCGGGAGGCATCAGGGAGCAGTTCTTC,CSVLGLAGGIREQFF
TRBV4-2,NA,TRBD1,TRBJ2-6,TGTGCCAGCAGCCAAGGCCCTACAGGGGGCACCCTCTCTGGGGCCAACGTCCTGACTTTC,CASSQGPTGGTLSGANVLTF
TRBV11-2,few,NA,TRBJ2-2,TGTGCCAGCAGCTTAGACCCTAACAGGGAGGGGGCCGGGGAGCTGTTTTTT,CASSLDPNREGAGELFF
TRBV7-2,few,TRBD2,TRBJ2-1,TGTGCCAGCAGTCCGGGACTAGCGGGATATGAGCAGTTCTTC,CASSPGLAGYEQFF
TRBV2,few,NA,TRBJ2-3,TGTGCCAGCAGTGACGACAGGGATACGCAGTATTTT,CASSDDRDTQYF
TRBV9,NA,TRBD2,TRBJ2-3,TGTGCCAGCAGCGCCGGGACTAGCGGGATTACTAGCACAGATACGCAGTATTTT,CASSAGTSGITSTDTQYF
TRBV6-2/TRBV6-3,few,NA,TRBJ1-1,TGTGCCAGCAGTTACTTACCGAACACTGAAGCTTTCTTT,CASSYLPNTEAFF
TRBV6-1,many,NA,TRBJ2-5,TGTGCCAGCAGTGAAGCGCGGGCTACTGGCCAAGAGACCCAGTACTTC,CASSEARATGQETQYF
TRBV7-8,many,TRBD2,TRBJ2-3,TGTGCCAGCTTAGCGGGAGGTGGATCAGATACGCAGTATTTT,CASLAGGGSDTQYF
TRBV28,NA,NA,TRBJ1-5,TGTGCCAGCAGAACCTCCTCGACCTGGGGGAATCAGCCCCAGCATTTT,CASRTSSTWGNQPQHF
TRBV19,NA,TRBD1,TRBJ2-7,TGTGCCAGTAGTCCCTCCGCGACAGGGAGTTACGAGCAGTACTTC,CASSPSATGSYEQYF
TRBV7-2,many,TRBD1,TRBJ1-2,TGTGCCAGCACCCTCATCAAACAGGGGTCTGGACTTAGCTACACCTTC,CASTLIKQGSGLSYTF
TRBV6-5,NA,TRBD1,TRBJ1-3,TGTGCCAGCAGTTATTCCAGGGACAGCTACTCTGGAAACACCATATATTTT,CASSYSRDSYSGNTIYF
TRBV20-1,NA,TRBD2,TRBJ2-2,TGCAGTGCTAGTCGCAGCGGGAGAGACACCGGGGAGCTGTTTTTT,CSASRSGRDTGELFF
TRBV12-3/TRBV12-4,many,NA,TRBJ1-3,TGTGCCAGCAGCCCCAGGGGCCCTGCGTTCGGATACACCATATATTTT,CASSPRGPAFGYTIYF
TRBV7-2,many,TRBD2,TRBJ2-1,TGTGCCAGCAGCTTACCCGCCGGGAGGGGGTACAATGAGCAGTTCTTC,CASSLPAGRGYNEQFF
TRBV4-1,NA,NA,TRBJ2-2,TGCGCCAGCAGCCAAGGCTCGGGACGGCTAGCCGGGGAGCTGTTTTTT,CASSQGSGRLAGELFF